Each of the 3 T cell receptor beta chains below was sequenced from the same sample in a study of PD-1 blockade in classical Hodgkin lymphoma. The data were produced by immunoSEQ multiplex PCR, yet TCRdb's version contains in-frame clones alone and is incomplete. Of some 96,000 clones listed, approximately 80% were seen once; the top ten hold approximately 15%. There was relapse after autologous stem cell transplantation in every patient, and there was variation in brentuximab vedotin exposure. This material consisted of peripheral blood mononuclear cells (PBMCs), taken before the second cycle of nivolumab. The receptor source for this set is a human donor with classical Hodgkin lymphoma.

The V and J genes are TRBV5-1 and TRBJ2-2; no reliable D call. V was shortened by 5 bases and J by 6 bases, with 11 bases between the two germline ends. Germline CDR1 reads SGHRS; CDR2 reads YFSETQ. The CDR3 loop spans 13 amino acids. The CDR3 DNA is TGCGCCAGCAGAAACTCGGCCTCCGGGGAGCTGTTTTTT. Translated: CASRNSASGELFF. Supplemented by reference TRBV5-1 and TRBJ2-2, the full variable domain reads KAGVTQTPRYLIKTRGQQVTLSCSPISGHRSVSWYQQTPGQGLQFLFEYFSETQRNKGNFPGRFSGRQFSNSRSEMNVSTLELGDSALYLCASRNSASGELFFGEGSRLTVL.

V gene TRBV30 combines with J gene TRBJ1-4, with TRBD1 identical over 10 bases. The CDR3 extends over 14 amino acids. Unmatched junction bases numbered 8, after V lost 7 bases and J lost 6 bases. Germline V CDR1 and CDR2: GTSNPN, SVGIG (reference sequence). The DNA of the CDR3 is TGTGCCTTTCACCGGGACAGGGGACATGAAAAACTGTTTTTT. This codes for CAFHRDRGHEKLFF. Supplemented by reference TRBV30 and TRBJ1-4, the full variable domain reads SQTIHQWPATLVQPVGSPLSLECTVEGTSNPNLYWYRQAAGRGLQLLFYSVGIGQISSEVPQNLSASRPQDRQFILSSKKLLLSDSGFYLCAFHRDRGHEKLFFGSGTQLSVL.

The gene calls are TRBV28 and TRBJ2-7; TRBD1 matches 7 bases. Germline CDR1 reads MDHEN; CDR2 reads SYDVKM. CDR3 size: 14 residues. The junction had 4 bases not matched to a gene; V was cut back by 3 bases and J by 2 bases. Here the CDR3 DNA reads TGTGCCAGCAGTTTGAGGGGGCCGACCTACGAGCAGTACTTC. This translates into CASSLRGPTYEQYF.